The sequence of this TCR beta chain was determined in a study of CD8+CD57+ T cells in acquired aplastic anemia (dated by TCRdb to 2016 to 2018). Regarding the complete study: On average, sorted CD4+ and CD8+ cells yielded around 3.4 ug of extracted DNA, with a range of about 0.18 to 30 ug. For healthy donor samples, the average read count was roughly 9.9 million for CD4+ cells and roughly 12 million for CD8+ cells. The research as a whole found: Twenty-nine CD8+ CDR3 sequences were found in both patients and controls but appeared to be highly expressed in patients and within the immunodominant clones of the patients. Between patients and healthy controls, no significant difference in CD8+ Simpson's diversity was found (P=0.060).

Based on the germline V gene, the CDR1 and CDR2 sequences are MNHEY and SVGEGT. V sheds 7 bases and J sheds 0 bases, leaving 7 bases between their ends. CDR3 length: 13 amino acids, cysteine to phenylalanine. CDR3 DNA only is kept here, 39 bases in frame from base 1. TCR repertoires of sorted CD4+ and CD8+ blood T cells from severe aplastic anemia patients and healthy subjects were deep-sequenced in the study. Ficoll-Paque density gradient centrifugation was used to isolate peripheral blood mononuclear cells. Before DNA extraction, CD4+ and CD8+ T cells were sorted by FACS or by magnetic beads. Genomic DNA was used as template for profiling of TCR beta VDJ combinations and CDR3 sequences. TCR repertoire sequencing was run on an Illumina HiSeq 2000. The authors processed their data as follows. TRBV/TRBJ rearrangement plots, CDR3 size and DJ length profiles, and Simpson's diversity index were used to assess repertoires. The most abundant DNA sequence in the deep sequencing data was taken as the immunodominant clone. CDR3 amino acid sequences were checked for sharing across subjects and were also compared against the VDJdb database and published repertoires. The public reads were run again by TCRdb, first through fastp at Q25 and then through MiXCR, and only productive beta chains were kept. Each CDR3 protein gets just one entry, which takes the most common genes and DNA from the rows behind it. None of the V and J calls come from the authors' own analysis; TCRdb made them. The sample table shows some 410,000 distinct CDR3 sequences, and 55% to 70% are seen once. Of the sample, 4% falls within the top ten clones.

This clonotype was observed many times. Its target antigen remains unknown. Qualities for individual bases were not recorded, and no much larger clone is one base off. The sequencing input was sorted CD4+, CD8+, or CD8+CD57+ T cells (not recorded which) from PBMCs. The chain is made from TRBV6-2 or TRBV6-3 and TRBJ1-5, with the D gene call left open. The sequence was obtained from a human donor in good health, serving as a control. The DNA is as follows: TGTGCCAGCAAGGGATATAGCAATCAGCCCCAGCATTTT. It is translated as CASKGYSNQPQHF.